The clone carrying this T cell receptor (beta chain) was found once. Its antigen is still unknown. The sample belongs to a study of OX40 agonist ivuxolimab in advanced cancers. Study findings and constraints: Partial responders dosed at 0.1-3.0 mg/kg displayed clonal expansion ranking among the lowest. Researchers did not establish what antigens the expanded peripheral T cells target. CD8+ T cells averaged more expanded clones than CD4+.

V gave up 5 bases and J gave up 5 bases, with 4 bases separating them. This CDR3 contains 10 residues. Germline V lookup: CDR1 DFQATT, CDR2 SNEGSKA (reference sequence). The data were produced by immunoSEQ multiplex PCR, yet TCRdb's version contains in-frame clones alone and is incomplete. The sample carries 10,000 or so clones, around 70% recorded once. Patients with a history of autoimmune disease or on systemic immunosuppression were excluded. The rearrangement joins TRBV20-1 to TRBJ2-1; D not certain. This sample comprised CD4+ or CD8+ T cells sorted from blood, obtained in a trial of the OX40 agonist ivuxolimab. The receptor was isolated from an adult with an advanced solid tumor such as melanoma, head and neck, liver or kidney cancer. The CDR3 region has the DNA TGCAGTGCTTCCGACAATGAGCAGTTCTTC. Translation gives CSASDNEQFF.